Below are 10 T cell receptor beta chains sequenced from a single sample in a study of T cells expressing NK-cell markers. TCRdb derives one entry per CDR3 protein from the 5' RACE reads, leaving out DNA. This sample's table has around 470,000 distinct CDR3 sequences. The specimen was blood T cells: a sorted CD56 or NKG2C T cell subset, CD4+ or CD8+ T cells, or bulk PBMC T cells (not recorded which). Receptors originate from a woman in her 50s in good health.

V is TRBV12-3 or TRBV12-4 and J is TRBJ1-2. CDR3 size: 13 residues. CDR3 sequence: CASSLNYRSGYTF.

The genes are TRBV6-4 and TRBJ2-5; TCRdb calls TRBD1, which cannot be checked without DNA. The CDR3 runs to 13 residues. Germline CDR1 reads MRHNA; CDR2 reads SNTAGT. The CDR3 protein is CASSRRGGETQYF.

J is TRBJ2-5 and V is TRBV7-8; the D call from TCRdb, TRBD2, cannot be confirmed without DNA. There are 13 residues in the CDR3. Germline CDR1 and CDR2: SGHVS and FQNEAQ. The chain's CDR3 is CASSRDLSETQYF.

This sequence joins TRBV5-1 and TRBJ1-1; TCRdb's D gene call, TRBD1, goes unchecked for lack of DNA. CDR3 length equals 15 residues. Germline assignment: CDR1 SGHRS and CDR2 YFSETQ. This CDR3 reads CASSLDGRGHTEAFF.

The chain has TRBV4-1 and TRBJ2-2. Per germline, CDR1 MGHRA and CDR2 YSYEKL. The CDR3 length is 16 residues. CDR3 in amino acids: CASSQDGFSNTGELFF.

This CDR3 reads CSARDLRSTSGIYEQYF. The chain joins TRBV20-1 to TRBJ2-7; TCRdb returns TRBD2, unconfirmable since there is no DNA. The CDR3 length is 17 residues. Per germline, CDR1 DFQATT and CDR2 SNEGSKA (reference sequence).

The chain combines TRBV20-1 with TRBJ1-2; absent DNA, TCRdb's TRBD1 call cannot be checked. CDR1 and CDR2 (germline): DFQATT, SNEGSKA (reference sequence). The CDR3 sequence is 15 residues long. The CDR3: CSAIIPGQWNYGYTF.

J is TRBJ2-3 and V is TRBV20-1; TCRdb's D gene call, TRBD2, goes unchecked for lack of DNA. Germline-derived CDR1 and CDR2 are DFQATT and SNEGSKA (reference sequence). This CDR3 has 13 amino acids. The chain's CDR3 is CSATGRYTDTQYF.

The chain employs TRBV10-3 and TRBJ2-5; TCRdb's assignment of TRBD2 cannot be checked, as there is no DNA. In germline, CDR1 is ENHRY, CDR2 SYGVKD. CDR3 length: 13 residues. CDR3 sequence reads: CAISPAGGETQYF.

This chain joins TRBV2 and TRBJ2-5. CDR1 is SNHLY, CDR2 FYNNEI, per germline. This CDR3 has 13 residues. The chain's CDR3 is CASSHRDPETQYF.